This T cell receptor (beta chain) was captured in a study of shared clonotypes between healthy human individuals. About the study: The composition of the donors was two women and a few men aged 18 to 49.

Study-wide results and limits: Generation probabilities of non-shared clonotypes were lower (relative to those shared by all four donors).

The germline V and J ends were trimmed by 7 bases and 0 bases, with 13 bases remaining between them. Per the germline V gene, CDR1 is SGHTA and CDR2 is FQGNSA. The CDR3 length is 14 residues. Data came from immunoSEQ multiplex PCR; TCRdb stores just in-frame clones and leaves some out. The sample has 550,000 to 800,000 clones, around 72% seen once. Regarding this clone: Antigen: not known.

The J gene is TRBJ2-7, the V gene TRBV7-2; D is perhaps TRBD2 (5 bases). The sequence derives from a woman in her thirties in good health. The sequencing input was memory CD4+ T cells sorted from blood. Subset here: CD45RA-negative fraction. CDR3 region: CASTPSGLSYEQYF. In DNA, the CDR3 is TGTGCCAGCACCCCCTCTGGACTCTCCTACGAGCAGTACTTC.